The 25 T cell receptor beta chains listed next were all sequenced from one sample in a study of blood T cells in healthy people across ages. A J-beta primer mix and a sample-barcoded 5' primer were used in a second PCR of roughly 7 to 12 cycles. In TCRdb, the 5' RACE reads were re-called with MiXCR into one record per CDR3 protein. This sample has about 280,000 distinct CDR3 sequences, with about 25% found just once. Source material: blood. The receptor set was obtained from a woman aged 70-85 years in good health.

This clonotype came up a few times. The CDR3 DNA sequence: TGTGCCAGCAGTCAGGGATGGGGTCGAGGTACGCAGTATTTT. Its protein product is CASSQGWGRGTQYF. V is TRBV14 and J is TRBJ2-3; D may be TRBD1 (5 bases). With 6 bases removed from V and 8 bases from J, the gap between germline ends came to 18 bases. The CDR3 length is 14 residues. Germline-derived CDR1 and CDR2 are SGHDN and FVKESK. Looking up the rest from reference TRBV14 and TRBJ2-3 gives the full variable domain: EAGVTQFPSHSVIEKGQTVTLRCDPISGHDNLYWYRRVMGKEIKFLLHFVKESKQDESGMPNNRFLAERTGGTYSTLKVQPAELEDSGVYFCASSQGWGRGTQYFGPGTRLTVL.

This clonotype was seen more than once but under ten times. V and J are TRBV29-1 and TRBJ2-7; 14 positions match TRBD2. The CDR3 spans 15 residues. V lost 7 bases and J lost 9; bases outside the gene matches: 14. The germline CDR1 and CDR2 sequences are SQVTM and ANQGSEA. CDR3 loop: CSATFGTSGSRGQYF. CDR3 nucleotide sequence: TGCAGCGCAACCTTCGGGACTAGCGGGAGTAGAGGGCAGTACTTC.

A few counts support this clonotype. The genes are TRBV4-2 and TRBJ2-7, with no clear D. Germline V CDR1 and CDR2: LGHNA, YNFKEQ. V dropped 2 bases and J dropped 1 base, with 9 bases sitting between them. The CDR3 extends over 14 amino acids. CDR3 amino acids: CASSQLGQSYEQYF. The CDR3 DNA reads TGTGCCAGCAGCCAACTCGGTCAGTCCTACGAGCAGTACTTC.

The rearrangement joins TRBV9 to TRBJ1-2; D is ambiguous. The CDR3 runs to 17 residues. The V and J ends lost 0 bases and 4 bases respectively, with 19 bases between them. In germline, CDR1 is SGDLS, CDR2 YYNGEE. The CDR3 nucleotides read TGTGCCAGCAGCGTAGCTAGTTTTCGGATGGACCTCTATGGCTACACCTTC. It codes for CASSVASFRMDLYGYTF.

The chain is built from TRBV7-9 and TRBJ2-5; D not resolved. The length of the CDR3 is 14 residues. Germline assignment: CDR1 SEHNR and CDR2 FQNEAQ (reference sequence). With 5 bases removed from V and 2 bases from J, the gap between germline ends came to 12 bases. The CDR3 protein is CASSALGRQETQYF. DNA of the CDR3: TGTGCCAGCAGCGCCCTTGGGCGGCAAGAGACCCAGTACTTC.

The CDR3 is CASSLSAGRNTDTQYF. The CDR3 DNA is TGCGCCAGCAGCTTGAGCGCGGGAAGAAACACAGATACGCAGTATTTT. The chain combines TRBV5-1 with TRBJ2-3, with TRBD2 as a possible D gene (6 bases). V dropped 1 base and J dropped 2 bases, with 14 bases sitting between them. The CDR3 extends over 16 amino acids. Germline lookup yields CDR1 SGHRS and CDR2 YFSETQ.

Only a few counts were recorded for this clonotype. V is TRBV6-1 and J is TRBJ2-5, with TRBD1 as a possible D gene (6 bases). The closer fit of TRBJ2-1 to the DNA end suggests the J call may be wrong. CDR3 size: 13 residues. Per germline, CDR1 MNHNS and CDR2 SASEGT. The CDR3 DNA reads TGTGCCAGCAGTCTGGGGGCAGTGGATGAGCAGTTCTTC. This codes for CASSLGAVDEQFF.

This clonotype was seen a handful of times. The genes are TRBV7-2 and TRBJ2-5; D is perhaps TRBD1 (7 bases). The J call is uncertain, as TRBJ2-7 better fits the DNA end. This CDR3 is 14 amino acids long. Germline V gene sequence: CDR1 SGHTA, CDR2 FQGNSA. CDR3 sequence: CASSLRQGGNEQYF. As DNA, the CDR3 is TGTGCCAGCAGCCTGAGGCAGGGGGGTAACGAGCAGTACTTC.

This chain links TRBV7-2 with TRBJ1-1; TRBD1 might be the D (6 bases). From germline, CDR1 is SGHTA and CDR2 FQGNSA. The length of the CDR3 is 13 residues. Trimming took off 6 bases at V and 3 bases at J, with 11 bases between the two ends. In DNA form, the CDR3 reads TGTGCCAGCAGGTTTACAGGGCACACTGAAGCTTTCTTT. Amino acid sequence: CASRFTGHTEAFF.

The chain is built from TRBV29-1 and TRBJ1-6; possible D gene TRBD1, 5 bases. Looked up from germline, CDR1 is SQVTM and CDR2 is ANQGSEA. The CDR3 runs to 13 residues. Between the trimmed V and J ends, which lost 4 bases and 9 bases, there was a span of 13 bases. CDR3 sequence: CSVAGDGTSPLHF. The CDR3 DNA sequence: TGCAGCGTTGCGGGGGACGGGACTTCACCCCTCCACTTT. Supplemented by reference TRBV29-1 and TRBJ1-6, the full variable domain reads SAVISQKPSRDICQRGTSLTIQCQVDSQVTMMFWYRQQPGQSLTLIATANQGSEATYESGFVIDKFPISRPNLTFSTLTVSNMSPEDSSIYLCSVAGDGTSPLHFGNGTRLTVT.

The CDR3 spells CSARRANTEAFF. In DNA form, the CDR3 reads TGCAGTGCTAGACGGGCGAACACTGAAGCTTTCTTT. The V call is TRBV20-1, the J call TRBJ1-1; D remains ambiguous. The V end lost 2 bases, the J end lost 1 base, and 5 bases lay between the germline ends. Germline values: CDR1 DFQATT, CDR2 SNEGSKA (reference sequence). There are 12 residues in the CDR3.

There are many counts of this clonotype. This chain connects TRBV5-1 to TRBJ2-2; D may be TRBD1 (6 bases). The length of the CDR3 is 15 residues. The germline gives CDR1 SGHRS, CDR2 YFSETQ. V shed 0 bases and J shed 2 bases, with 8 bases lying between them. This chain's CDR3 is CASSLGQVNTGELFF. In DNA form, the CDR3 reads TGCGCCAGCAGCTTGGGACAGGTCAACACCGGGGAGCTGTTTTTT.

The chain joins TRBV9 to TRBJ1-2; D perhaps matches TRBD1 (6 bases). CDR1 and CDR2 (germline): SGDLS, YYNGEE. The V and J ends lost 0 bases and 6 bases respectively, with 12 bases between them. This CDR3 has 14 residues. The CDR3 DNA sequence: TGTGCCAGCAGCGTAGTAACAGGGATGGATGGCTACACCTTC. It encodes CASSVVTGMDGYTF.

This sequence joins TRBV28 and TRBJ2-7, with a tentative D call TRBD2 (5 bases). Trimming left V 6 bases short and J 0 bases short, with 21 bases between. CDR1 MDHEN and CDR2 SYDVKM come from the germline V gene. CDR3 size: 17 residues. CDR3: CASSPVKSGQSSYEQYF. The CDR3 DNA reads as TGTGCCAGCAGCCCCGTGAAAAGCGGCCAGAGCTCCTACGAGCAGTACTTC. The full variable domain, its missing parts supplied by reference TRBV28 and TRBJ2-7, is DVKVTQSSRYLVKRTGEKVFLECVQDMDHENMFWYRQDPGLGLRLIYFSYDVKMKEKGDIPEGYSVSREKKERFSLILESASTNQTSMYLCASSPVKSGQSSYEQYFGPGTRLTVT.

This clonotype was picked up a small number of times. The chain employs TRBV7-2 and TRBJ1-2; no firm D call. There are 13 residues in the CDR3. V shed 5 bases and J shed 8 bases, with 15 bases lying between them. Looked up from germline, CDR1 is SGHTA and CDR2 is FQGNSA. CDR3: CASSPGRPSGYTF. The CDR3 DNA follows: TGTGCCAGCAGCCCCGGACGGCCCTCCGGCTACACCTTC.

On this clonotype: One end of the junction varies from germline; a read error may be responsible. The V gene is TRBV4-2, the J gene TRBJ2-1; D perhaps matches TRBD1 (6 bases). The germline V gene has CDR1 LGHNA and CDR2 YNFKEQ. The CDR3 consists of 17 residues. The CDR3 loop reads CAGSRQGPSASYNEQFF. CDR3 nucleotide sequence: TGTGCCGGCAGCCGCCAGGGGCCCTCCGCATCCTACAATGAGCAGTTCTTC.

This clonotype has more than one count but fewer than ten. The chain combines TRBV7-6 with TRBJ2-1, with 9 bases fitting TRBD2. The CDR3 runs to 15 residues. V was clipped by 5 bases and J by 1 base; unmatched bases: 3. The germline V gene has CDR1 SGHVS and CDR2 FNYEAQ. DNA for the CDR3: TGTGCCAGCAGCGCAGCGGGGGGTTCCTACAATGAGCAGTTCTTC. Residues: CASSAAGGSYNEQFF.

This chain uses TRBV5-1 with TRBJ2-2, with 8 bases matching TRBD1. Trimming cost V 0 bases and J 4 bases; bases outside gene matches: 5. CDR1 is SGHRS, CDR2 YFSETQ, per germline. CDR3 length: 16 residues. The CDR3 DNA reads TGCGCCAGCAGCTTGGGAGGACAGGGTAGCACCGGGGAGCTGTTTTTT. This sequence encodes CASSLGGQGSTGELFF.

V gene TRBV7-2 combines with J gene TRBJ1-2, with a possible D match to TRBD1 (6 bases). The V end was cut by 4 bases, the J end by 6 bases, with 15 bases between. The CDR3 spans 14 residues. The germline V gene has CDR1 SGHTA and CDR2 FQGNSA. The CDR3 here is CASSYFRGKDGYTF. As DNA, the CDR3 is TGTGCCAGCAGCTACTTCAGGGGAAAGGATGGCTACACCTTC.

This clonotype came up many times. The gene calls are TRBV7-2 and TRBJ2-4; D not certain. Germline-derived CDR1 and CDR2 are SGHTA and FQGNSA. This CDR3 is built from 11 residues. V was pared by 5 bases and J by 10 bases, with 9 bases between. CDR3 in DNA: TGTGCCAGCAGCGCAAGCCAGATTCAGTACTTC. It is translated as CASSASQIQYF.

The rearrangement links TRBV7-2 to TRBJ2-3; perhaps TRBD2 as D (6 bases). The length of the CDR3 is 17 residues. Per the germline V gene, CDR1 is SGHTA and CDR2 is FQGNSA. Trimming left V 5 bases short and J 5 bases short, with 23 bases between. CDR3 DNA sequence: TGTGCCAGCAGCCCCCGAACCAGGACGTCGCGGGGAGATACGCAGTATTTT. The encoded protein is CASSPRTRTSRGDTQYF.

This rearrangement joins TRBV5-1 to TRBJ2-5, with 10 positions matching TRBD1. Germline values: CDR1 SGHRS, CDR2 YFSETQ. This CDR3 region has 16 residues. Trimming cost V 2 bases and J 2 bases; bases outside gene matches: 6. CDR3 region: CASSFSGTGEQETQYF. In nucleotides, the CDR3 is TGCGCCAGCAGCTTTTCCGGGACAGGGGAACAAGAGACCCAGTACTTC.

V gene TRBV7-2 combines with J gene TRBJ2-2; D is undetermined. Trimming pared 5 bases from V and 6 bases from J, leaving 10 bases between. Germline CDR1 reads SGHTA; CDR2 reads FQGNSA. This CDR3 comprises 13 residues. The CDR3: CASSLSGPGELFF. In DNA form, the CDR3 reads TGTGCCAGCAGCCTGTCAGGTCCCGGGGAGCTGTTTTTT.

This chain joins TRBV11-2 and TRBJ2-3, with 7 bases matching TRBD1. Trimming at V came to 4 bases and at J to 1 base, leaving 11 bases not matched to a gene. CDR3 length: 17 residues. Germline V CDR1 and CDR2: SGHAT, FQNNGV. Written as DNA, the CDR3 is TGTGCCAGCAGCTCGGGACAGCCTAGGCGTGGCACAGATACGCAGTATTTT. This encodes CASSSGQPRRGTDTQYF.

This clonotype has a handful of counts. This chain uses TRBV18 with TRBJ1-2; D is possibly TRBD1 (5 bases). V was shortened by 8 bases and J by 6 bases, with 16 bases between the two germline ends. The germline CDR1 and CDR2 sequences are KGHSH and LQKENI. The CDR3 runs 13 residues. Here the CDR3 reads CASRGMVRDGYTF. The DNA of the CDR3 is TGTGCCAGCCGAGGAATGGTCAGGGATGGCTACACCTTC.